This TCR beta chain was sequenced for a study of beta chain features in type 1 diabetes. Since all of the isolated RNA was reverse transcribed, expressed TCRB transcripts were what got sequenced. Using immunoSEQ multiplex PCR, the repertoire was profiled, and TCRdb retains in-frame clones only, with some absent. This table holds some 250,000 clones, 25% to 30% found once. The germline gives CDR1 LGHNA, CDR2 YNFKEQ. This CDR3 region has 14 residues. Trimming at V came to 1 base and at J to 8 bases, leaving 6 bases not matched to a gene. The TCR originated in a man aged 25-45 years in good health. Material: central memory CD4+ T cells from blood. This chain connects TRBV4-2 to TRBJ1-2, with 8 bases identical to TRBD1. In DNA form, the CDR3 reads TGTGCCAGCAGCCAAGTGGACAGGGCGGGAGGCTACACCTTC. Protein sequence: CASSQVDRAGGYTF.